The 13 T cell receptor beta chains presented below share a single source sample, sequenced in a study of control samples from healthy donors and cancer patients. Repertoires were generated with immunoSEQ multiplex PCR, while TCRdb's copy carries only in-frame clones and drops some. The table lists about 130,000 clones, almost 95% of them singletons. What was sequenced was PBMCs. These receptors were taken from a man at least 80 years old with head and neck cancer.

The rearrangement links TRBV4-3 to TRBJ2-3; 10 positions match TRBD2. V was pared by 2 bases and J by 6 bases, with 5 bases of the junction left unmatched. Germline loops: CDR1 LGHNA, CDR2 YSLEER. The CDR3 runs to 15 residues. The CDR3 nucleotides read TGCGCCAGCAGCCAATCAGCGGGAGGGCCTGATACGCAGTATTTT. This translates into CASSQSAGGPDTQYF.

The chain uses TRBV5-1 and TRBJ1-4; D not resolved. This CDR3 has 15 residues. Germline assignment: CDR1 SGHRS and CDR2 YFSETQ. Trimming pared 0 bases from V and 0 bases from J, leaving 6 bases between. CDR3 in amino acids: CASSLAQTTNEKLFF. The CDR3 DNA reads TGCGCCAGCAGCTTGGCACAGACAACTAATGAAAAACTGTTTTTT.

Note on this clone: This sample also contains other DNA sequences that code for the same CDR3. The rearrangement uses TRBV19 and TRBJ1-5, with D perhaps matching TRBD1 (6 bases). CDR1 is LNHDA and CDR2 is SQIVND in the germline V gene (reference sequence). The CDR3 is 15 residues long. V lost 2 bases and J 4 bases, leaving 12 bases between the germline ends. CDR3 loop: CASSIRGTGNQPQHF. As DNA, the CDR3 is TGTGCCAGTAGTATAAGGGGAACAGGGAATCAGCCCCAGCATTTT.

The chain joins TRBV11-2 to TRBJ2-2; 8 bases map to TRBD2. The CDR3 contains 19 residues. Germline CDR1 and CDR2: SGHAT and FQNNGV. After removal of 0 bases from V and 7 bases from J, the junction contained 16 bases not matched to a gene. CDR3 region: CASSLDPFLRRGAHGELFF. The CDR3 DNA sequence: TGTGCCAGCAGCTTAGACCCCTTCTTGCGGCGGGGGGCCCACGGGGAGCTGTTTTTT.

V is TRBV11-3 and J is TRBJ2-7, with D uncertain. There are 18 residues in the CDR3. CDR1 and CDR2 from the germline V gene are SGHNT and YENEEA. Trimming left V 0 bases short and J 9 bases short, with 27 bases between. DNA for the CDR3: TGTGCCAGCAGCTTAGAGTCCCGGCGGAGACGGCACCTACGTGCGCAGTACTTC. It is translated as CASSLESRRRRHLRAQYF.

A few counts support this clone. The chain uses TRBV6-4 and TRBJ1-5; D possibly corresponds to TRBD1 (5 bases). The V gene's germline CDR1 is MRHNA and CDR2 SNTAGT. CDR3 length equals 14 residues. The germline V and J ends were trimmed by 3 bases and 0 bases, with 6 bases remaining between them. This CDR3 is CASSEDTSNQPQHF. The CDR3 bases are TGTGCCAGCAGTGAGGACACTAGCAATCAGCCCCAGCATTTT.

The chain employs TRBV3-1 (or the pseudogene TRBV3-2) and TRBJ1-4, with D uncertain. The V end was cut by 1 base, the J end by 5 bases, with 17 bases between. Germline CDR1 LGHDT, CDR2 YNNKEL (reference sequence). The CDR3 covers 17 residues. The CDR3 loop reads CASSQVFPSLGNEKLFF. CDR3 bases: TGTGCCAGCAGCCAAGTTTTCCCTAGTCTGGGAAATGAAAAACTGTTTTTT.

This chain links TRBV27 with TRBJ2-7; D not resolved. CDR1 is MNHEY and CDR2 is SMNVEV in the germline V gene (reference sequence). This CDR3 spans 14 amino acids. V gave up 3 bases and J gave up 1 base, with 10 bases separating them. The DNA for the CDR3 is TGTGCCAGCAGTTTCGGCAGACTTTCCTACGAGCAGTACTTC. Protein sequence: CASSFGRLSYEQYF.

This clone showed up just once. The same CDR3 arises from other DNA sequences in this sample as well. The genes are TRBV7-9 and TRBJ1-2, with D maybe TRBD1 (5 bases). The length of the CDR3 is 13 residues. The V end lost 1 base, the J end lost 4 bases, and 7 bases lay between the germline ends. Per the germline V gene, CDR1 is SEHNR and CDR2 is FQNEAQ (reference sequence). CDR3 amino acids: CASSLGQGYGYTF. CDR3 DNA: TGTGCCAGCAGCTTAGGCCAGGGCTATGGCTACACCTTC.

The V call is TRBV3-1 (or the pseudogene TRBV3-2), the J call TRBJ2-3; D remains unclear. CDR3 length: 14 residues. Germline V gene sequence: CDR1 LGHDT, CDR2 YNNKEL (reference sequence). V was shortened by 1 base and J by 6 bases, with 11 bases between the two germline ends. The CDR3 spells CASSQATIRDTQYF. CDR3 coding DNA: TGTGCCAGCAGCCAAGCGACCATCAGGGATACGCAGTATTTT.

V gene TRBV29-1 combines with J gene TRBJ1-1, with unresolved D. Germline-derived CDR1 and CDR2 are SQVTM and ANQGSEA. This CDR3 comprises 11 residues. The germline V and J ends were trimmed by 3 bases and 4 bases, with 6 bases remaining between them. In nucleotides, the CDR3 is TGCAGCGTTGATTTGGGCACTGAAGCTTTCTTT. Protein: CSVDLGTEAFF.

The chain carries TRBV10-3 and TRBJ2-5; no reliable D call. CDR3 size: 13 residues. V dropped 4 bases and J dropped 5 bases, with 11 bases sitting between them. The germline V gene encodes CDR1 ENHRY and CDR2 SYGVKD. The CDR3 nucleotides are TGTGCCATCAGTGTGGACCTTGGGGAGACCCAGTACTTC. It encodes CAISVDLGETQYF.

The V and J genes are TRBV18 and TRBJ2-7; possible D gene TRBD1, 5 bases. V lost 2 bases and J 3 bases, leaving 8 bases between the germline ends. The CDR3 runs to 13 residues. Germline V gene data show CDR1 as KGHSH and CDR2 as LQKENI. CDR3 residues: CASSPSGNYEQYF. CDR3 bases: TGTGCCAGCTCACCATCAGGGAACTACGAGCAGTACTTC.